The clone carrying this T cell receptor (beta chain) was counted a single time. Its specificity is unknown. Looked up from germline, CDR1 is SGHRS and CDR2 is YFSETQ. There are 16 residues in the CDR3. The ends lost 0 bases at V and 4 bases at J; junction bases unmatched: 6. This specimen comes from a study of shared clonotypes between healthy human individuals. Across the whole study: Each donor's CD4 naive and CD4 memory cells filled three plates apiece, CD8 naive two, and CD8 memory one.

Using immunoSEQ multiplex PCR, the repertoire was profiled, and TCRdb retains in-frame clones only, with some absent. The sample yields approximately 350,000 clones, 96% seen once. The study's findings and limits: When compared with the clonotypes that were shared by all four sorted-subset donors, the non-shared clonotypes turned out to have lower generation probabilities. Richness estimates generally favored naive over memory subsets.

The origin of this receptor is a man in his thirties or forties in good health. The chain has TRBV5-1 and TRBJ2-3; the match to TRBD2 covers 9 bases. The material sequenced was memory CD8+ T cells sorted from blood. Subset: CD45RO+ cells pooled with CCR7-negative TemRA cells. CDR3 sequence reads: CASSLEGGRAADTQYF. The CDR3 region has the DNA TGCGCCAGCAGCTTGGAAGGCGGGAGGGCCGCAGATACGCAGTATTTT.